The 27 T cell receptor beta chains below all came from one sample that was sequenced in a study of blood T cell repertoires in COVID-19. Here immunoSEQ multiplex PCR was the method, and the copy in TCRdb shows in-frame clones only, minus some. In the table there are approximately 210,000 clones, approximately 87% of which are singletons. Specimen: peripheral blood. The receptor set was obtained from a woman in her 70s with active or convalescent COVID-19.

The J gene is TRBJ1-5, the V gene TRBV2; 8 bases map to TRBD1. Germline V CDR1 and CDR2: SNHLY, FYNNEI. V lost 5 bases, J lost 4 bases, and 10 bases stayed unmatched. This CDR3 has 16 amino acids. The chain's CDR3 is CASSNTGTGHNQPQHF. The CDR3 DNA reads as TGTGCCAGCAGTAACACGGGGACAGGTCATAATCAGCCCCAGCATTTT.

V usage is TRBV12-3 or TRBV12-4 and J usage is TRBJ2-7; 9 nucleotides line up with TRBD1. V lost 5 bases and J lost 6; bases outside the gene matches: 5. The CDR3 sequence is 13 residues long. In DNA, the CDR3 is TGTGCCAGCAGTCACAGGGGGCTCGGCGAGCAGTACTTC. Protein product: CASSHRGLGEQYF.

This clone has only one observation. The CDR3: CASSVTAYGYTF. CDR3 sequence (DNA): TGTGCCAGCAGTGTCACTGCGTATGGCTACACCTTC. The chain employs TRBV2 and TRBJ1-2; D uncertain. Germline V lookup: CDR1 SNHLY, CDR2 FYNNEI. The CDR3 runs 12 residues. V was cut by 4 bases and J by 5 bases, with 8 bases left in between.

The V gene is TRBV18, the J gene TRBJ2-3; 10 bases agree with TRBD2. The V gene end was trimmed by 1 base and the J gene end by 1 base; junction bases not matched to a gene: 11. Germline V gene sequence: CDR1 KGHSH, CDR2 LQKENI. This CDR3 spans 19 amino acids. Here the CDR3 reads CASSPLDEREGLRTDTQYF. The CDR3 DNA reads TGTGCCAGCTCACCACTCGACGAGCGGGAGGGCCTCCGCACAGATACGCAGTATTTT.

This clone was counted a few times. The chain links TRBV21-1 to TRBJ1-2; the table's D gene call, TRBD1, was not cross checked with the DNA. TRBV21-1 is assigned pseudogene status. The CDR3 is made up of 17 amino acids. CDR3 in amino acids: CASSKDQGGPPWRGYTF. The DNA of the CDR3 is TGTGCCAGCAGCAAAGACCAGGGGGGACCGCCATGGAGAGGCTACACCTTC.

CDR3 sequence reads: CASSPSWADNYGYTF. The CDR3 DNA follows: TGTGCCAGCTCACCCTCGTGGGCTGACAACTATGGCTACACCTTC. The rearrangement uses TRBV18 and TRBJ1-2, with unresolved D. V gave up 3 bases and J gave up 2 bases, with 13 bases separating them. Germline CDR1 is KGHSH and CDR2 is LQKENI. The CDR3 loop spans 15 amino acids.

The J gene is TRBJ2-1, the V gene TRBV7-9, with D possibly TRBD2 on 6 matching bases. V shed 7 bases and J shed 8 bases, with 24 bases lying between them. Germline V CDR1 and CDR2: SEHNR, FQNEAQ (reference sequence). The CDR3 spans 16 residues. The CDR3 coding sequence is TGTGCCAGCAAGGCCACCACTTGGAGGGCTAGCCATGAGCAGTTCTTC. Translating gives CASKATTWRASHEQFF.

V is TRBV10-3 and J is TRBJ1-1; the D gene is possibly TRBD1 (5 bases). The CDR3 loop spans 13 amino acids. The V gene lost 0 bases and the J gene lost 10 bases, with 12 bases spanning the gap. The germline CDR1 and CDR2 sequences are ENHRY and SYGVKD. CDR3 coding DNA: TGTGCCATCAGTGAGTCGCGGACAAACGGAGCTTTCTTT. It specifies CAISESRTNGAFF.

This clone was detected only once. V gene TRBV7-2 combines with J gene TRBJ1-3; perhaps TRBD1 as D (5 bases). Trimming removed 8 bases at V and 4 bases at J, with 12 bases between. The CDR3 runs 13 residues. Germline V gives CDR1 SGHTA, CDR2 FQGNSA. CDR3 sequence (DNA): TGTGCCAGCGGTCCCCAGGGAGGAAACACCATATATTTT. It translates to CASGPQGGNTIYF.

This clone has only one observation. The gene calls are TRBV7-9 and TRBJ2-2; the match to TRBD2 covers 12 bases. V gave up 2 bases and J gave up 8 bases; unmatched junction bases: 9. Germline V gene data show CDR1 as SEHNR and CDR2 as FQNEAQ (reference sequence). The CDR3 has 17 amino acids. CDR3: CASSLSRLAGATGELFF. As DNA, the CDR3 is TGTGCCAGCAGCTTATCCCGACTAGCGGGGGCTACGGGGGAGCTGTTTTTT.

The J gene is TRBJ2-3, the V gene TRBV5-1, with 11 positions matching TRBD2. Germline CDR1 and CDR2: SGHRS and YFSETQ. CDR3 length equals 16 residues. The J segment lost 4 bases and the V segment lost 0 bases, leaving 4 bases of the junction unmatched. CDR3 loop: CASSLGASGRSDTQYF. The DNA of the CDR3 is TGCGCCAGCAGCTTGGGGGCTAGCGGGAGGTCAGATACGCAGTATTTT.

The chain links TRBV24-1 to TRBJ2-1; TRBD1 matches at 7 bases. Germline assignment: CDR1 KGHDR and CDR2 SFDVKD. Trimming cost V 3 bases and J 0 bases; bases outside gene matches: 7. There are 17 residues in the CDR3. DNA of the CDR3: TGTGCCACCAGTGATGCCACAGGGGCCGGCTCCTACAATGAGCAGTTCTTC. This encodes CATSDATGAGSYNEQFF.

The gene calls are TRBV5-1 and TRBJ2-2, with D possibly TRBD1 on 7 matching bases. V was clipped by 6 bases and J by 8 bases, with 20 bases between them. The length of the CDR3 is 15 residues. Germline values: CDR1 SGHRS, CDR2 YFSETQ. As DNA, the CDR3 is TGCGCCAGCACCACCTTCAGGGGGGCTGAAGGGGAGCTGTTTTTT. This gives the protein CASTTFRGAEGELFF.

This clone came up a few times. The chain has TRBV11-2 and TRBJ2-2, with 8 bases aligning to TRBD1. The CDR3 has 16 residues. Trimming took 4 bases from V and 5 from J; bases not matched to a gene: 9. Germline V gives CDR1 SGHAT, CDR2 FQNNGV. As DNA, the CDR3 is TGTGCCAGCAGCTCCAGACAGGGGCCCTTGACCGGGGAGCTGTTTTTT. This codes for CASSSRQGPLTGELFF.

The DNA for the CDR3 is TGTGCCAGCAGCCCTGGGACAGGGGGGCAGCCCCAGCATTTT. It specifies CASSPGTGGQPQHF. This chain uses TRBV3-1 (or the pseudogene TRBV3-2) with TRBJ1-5; the match to TRBD1 covers 11 bases. Germline values: CDR1 LGHDT, CDR2 YNNKEL (reference sequence). The CDR3 length is 14 residues. J was trimmed by 7 bases and V by 4 bases; bases with no gene match: 3.

This clone was picked up a small number of times. The rearrangement uses TRBV2 and TRBJ1-5, with TRBD1 matching 9 bases. V was clipped by 8 bases and J by 5 bases; unmatched bases: 7. CDR1 SNHLY and CDR2 FYNNEI come from the germline V gene. The CDR3 contains 14 residues. The CDR3 here is CASQQGADDQPQHF. DNA for the CDR3: TGTGCCAGCCAACAGGGGGCGGATGATCAGCCCCAGCATTTT.

This clone has a count of ten or more. CDR3 protein: CASSQALLYGYTF. The CDR3 DNA reads TGTGCCAGCAGCCAAGCTCTCCTCTATGGCTACACCTTC. V is TRBV3-1 (or the pseudogene TRBV3-2) and J is TRBJ1-2; D uncertain. In germline, CDR1 is LGHDT, CDR2 YNNKEL (reference sequence). The CDR3 runs to 13 residues. V was cut by 1 base and J by 4 bases, with 7 bases left in between.

The chain uses TRBV12-3 or TRBV12-4 and TRBJ2-1, with D possibly TRBD1 on 5 matching bases. The CDR3 length is 12 residues. Trimming removed 6 bases from V and 9 bases from J, with 12 bases in between. In DNA, the CDR3 is TGTGCCAGCAGCTTACAGGTTGCTGAGCAGTTCTTC. Encoded protein: CASSLQVAEQFF.

V gene TRBV19 combines with J gene TRBJ2-3; possible D gene TRBD1, 7 bases. Trimming removed 4 bases from V and 0 bases from J, with 23 bases in between. Germline V gives CDR1 LNHDA, CDR2 SQIVND (reference sequence). There are 19 residues in the CDR3. Here the CDR3 reads CASSRGDRRGTASTDTQYF. In nucleotides, the CDR3 is TGTGCCAGTAGTAGGGGGGACAGAAGGGGAACTGCTAGCACAGATACGCAGTATTTT.

The table lists this clone with a count of one. This sequence joins TRBV6-5 and TRBJ2-7; 9 nucleotides agree with TRBD2. Germline V gives CDR1 MNHEY, CDR2 SVGAGI. The CDR3 consists of 14 residues. V was pared by 5 bases and J by 2 bases, with 4 bases of the junction left unmatched. This CDR3 is CASSRLAEPYEQYF. CDR3 DNA sequence: TGTGCCAGCAGTAGACTAGCGGAACCCTACGAGCAGTACTTC.

The rearrangement links TRBV11-3 to TRBJ1-1; possibly TRBD1 for D (5 bases). Per the germline V gene, CDR1 is SGHNT and CDR2 is YENEEA. This CDR3 contains 13 residues. V shed 5 bases and J shed 1 base, with 8 bases lying between them. CDR3 sequence: CASSLDRNTEAFF. CDR3 sequence (DNA): TGTGCCAGCAGCCTCGACAGGAACACTGAAGCTTTCTTT.

The chain employs TRBV5-1 and TRBJ1-4, with 7 bases lining up with TRBD1. There are 14 residues in the CDR3. Germline assignment: CDR1 SGHRS and CDR2 YFSETQ. The V gene end was trimmed by 4 bases and the J gene end by 8 bases; junction bases not matched to a gene: 8. CDR3 amino acids: CASSRGTDREKLFF. The DNA of the CDR3 is TGCGCCAGCAGCCGGGGGACAGATCGAGAAAAACTGTTTTTT.

This clone was seen just once. The CDR3 loop reads CASSQNDRAGELFF. Here the CDR3 DNA reads TGTGCCAGCTCACAAAACGACAGGGCCGGGGAGCTGTTTTTT. The J gene is TRBJ2-2, the V gene TRBV18, with 7 nucleotides matching TRBD1. Germline CDR1 and CDR2: KGHSH and LQKENI. CDR3 length: 14 residues. V shed 4 bases and J 6 bases; nucleotides not matched to a gene: 5.

The V and J genes are TRBV5-4 and TRBJ1-2; 9 bases line up with TRBD1. Germline loops: CDR1 SGHNT, CDR2 YYREEE (reference sequence). The junction had 6 bases not matched to a gene; V was cut back by 0 bases and J by 3 bases. There are 16 residues in the CDR3. The CDR3 bases are TGTGCCAGCAGCTTGGGGGGACAGGGATTTGACTATGGCTACACCTTC. Amino acids: CASSLGGQGFDYGYTF.

This rearrangement joins TRBV19 to TRBJ2-2; 7 nucleotides line up with TRBD2. There are 16 residues in the CDR3. Germline CDR1 reads LNHDA; CDR2 reads SQIVND (reference sequence). The J segment lost 7 bases and the V segment lost 6 bases, leaving 14 bases of the junction unmatched. DNA of the CDR3: TGTGCCAGTAGGGCTAGTGGGAGGGCCTCTGACGGGGAGCTGTTTTTT. Protein: CASRASGRASDGELFF.

In this sample, this clone turned up a few times. The chain combines TRBV18 with TRBJ2-1, with 11 bases lining up with TRBD2. The germline V gene has CDR1 KGHSH and CDR2 LQKENI. V trimming: 6 bases; J trimming: 9 bases; junction bases outside the gene matches: 7. CDR3 length equals 14 residues. The CDR3 DNA sequence: TGTGCCAGCTCGCCGGTAGCGGGAGGGAGTGAGCAGTTCTTC. Protein sequence: CASSPVAGGSEQFF. The full variable domain, completed using reference TRBV18 and TRBJ2-1, is NAGVMQNPRHLVRRRGQEARLRCSPMKGHSHVYWYRQLPEEGLKFMVYLQKENIIDESGMPKERFSAEFPKEGPSILRIQQVVRGDSAAYFCASSPVAGGSEQFFGPGTRLTVL.

The chain carries TRBV14 and TRBJ2-1, with unresolved D. From germline, CDR1 is SGHDN and CDR2 FVKESK. Trimming removed 0 bases from V and 0 bases from J, with 6 bases in between. The CDR3 sequence is 15 residues long. CDR3 nucleotide sequence: TGTGCCAGCAGCCAAGATGGCTTCTCCTACAATGAGCAGTTCTTC. Its translation is CASSQDGFSYNEQFF.